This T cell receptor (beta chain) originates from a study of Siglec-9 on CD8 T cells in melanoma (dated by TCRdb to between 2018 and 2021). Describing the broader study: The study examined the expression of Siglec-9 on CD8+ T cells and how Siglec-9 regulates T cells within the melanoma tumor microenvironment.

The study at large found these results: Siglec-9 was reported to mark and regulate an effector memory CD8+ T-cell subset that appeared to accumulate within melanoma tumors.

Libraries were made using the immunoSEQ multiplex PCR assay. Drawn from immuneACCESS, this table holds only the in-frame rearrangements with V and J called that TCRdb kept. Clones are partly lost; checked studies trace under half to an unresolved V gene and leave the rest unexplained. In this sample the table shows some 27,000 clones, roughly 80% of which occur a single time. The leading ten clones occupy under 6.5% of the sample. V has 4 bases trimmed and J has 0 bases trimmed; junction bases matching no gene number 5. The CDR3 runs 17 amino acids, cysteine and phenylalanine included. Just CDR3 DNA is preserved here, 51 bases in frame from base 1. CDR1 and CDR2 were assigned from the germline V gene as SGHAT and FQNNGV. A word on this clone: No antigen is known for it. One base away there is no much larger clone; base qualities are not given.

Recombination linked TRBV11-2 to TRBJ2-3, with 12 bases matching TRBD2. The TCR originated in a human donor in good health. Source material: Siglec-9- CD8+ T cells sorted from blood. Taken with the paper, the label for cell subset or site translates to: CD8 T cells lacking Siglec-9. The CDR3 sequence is CASSSTSGGYSTDTQYF. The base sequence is TGTGCCAGCAGCTCAACTAGCGGGGGGTATAGCACAGATACGCAGTATTTT.